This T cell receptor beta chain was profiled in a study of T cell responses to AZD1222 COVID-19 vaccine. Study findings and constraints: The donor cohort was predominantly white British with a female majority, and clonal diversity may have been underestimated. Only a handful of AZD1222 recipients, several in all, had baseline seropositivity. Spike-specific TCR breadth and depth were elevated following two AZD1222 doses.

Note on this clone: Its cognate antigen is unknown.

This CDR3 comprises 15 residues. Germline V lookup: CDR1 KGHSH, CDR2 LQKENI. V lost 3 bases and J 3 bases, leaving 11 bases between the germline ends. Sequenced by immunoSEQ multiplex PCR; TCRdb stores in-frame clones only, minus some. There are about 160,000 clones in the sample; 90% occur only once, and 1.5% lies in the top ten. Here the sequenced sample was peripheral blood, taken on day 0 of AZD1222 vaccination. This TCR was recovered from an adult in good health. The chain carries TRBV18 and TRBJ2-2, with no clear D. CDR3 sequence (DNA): TGTGCCAGCTCACCTTTGGTTTCGGACACCGGGGAGCTGTTTTTT. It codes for CASSPLVSDTGELFF. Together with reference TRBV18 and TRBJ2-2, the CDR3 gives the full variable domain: NAGVMQNPRHLVRRRGQEARLRCSPMKGHSHVYWYRQLPEEGLKFMVYLQKENIIDESGMPKERFSAEFPKEGPSILRIQQVVRGDSAAYFCASSPLVSDTGELFFGEGSRLTVL.